The 3 T cell receptor beta chains listed next were all sequenced from one sample in a study of shared clonotypes between healthy human individuals. Assay used: immunoSEQ multiplex PCR; TCRdb lists only in-frame clones, some missing. The sample lists some 2.1 million clones, 95% occurring once. The source material was naive CD4+ T cells sorted from blood. Noted subset: CD45RA+ positively selected. Every receptor here comes from a man younger than 30 in good health.

This clone appeared once. CDR3 in amino acids: CASSIGQLTNTEAFF. DNA of the CDR3: TGTGCCAGTAGTATAGGTCAGCTGACGAACACTGAAGCTTTCTTT. The chain uses TRBV19 and TRBJ1-1; D gene uncertain. V shed 1 base and J shed 1 base, with 10 bases lying between them. This CDR3 has 15 amino acids. CDR1 is LNHDA and CDR2 is SQIVND in the germline V gene (reference sequence). Looking up the rest from reference TRBV19 and TRBJ1-1 gives the full variable domain: DGGITQSPKYLFRKEGQNVTLSCEQNLNHDAMYWYRQDPGQGLRLIYYSQIVNDFQKGDIAEGYSVSREKKESFPLTVTSAQKNPTAFYLCASSIGQLTNTEAFFGQGTRLTVV.

This chain connects TRBV7-8 to TRBJ1-3; D remains ambiguous. Trimming took off 1 base at V and 0 bases at J, with 7 bases between the two ends. The CDR3 length is 15 residues. The V gene's germline CDR1 is SGHVS and CDR2 FQNEAQ. The CDR3 here is CASSLVLSSGNTIYF. Written as DNA, the CDR3 is TGTGCCAGCAGCTTAGTGTTATCCTCTGGAAACACCATATATTTT.

This clone appeared once. The chain joins TRBV11-3 to TRBJ2-7, with D unresolved. This CDR3 region has 17 residues. Germline values: CDR1 SGHNT, CDR2 YENEEA. V was pared by 0 bases and J by 6 bases, with 21 bases between. CDR3 sequence reads: CASSLDRNHPSPLEQYF. The CDR3 DNA reads TGTGCCAGCAGCTTAGATAGAAACCATCCATCTCCTCTCGAGCAGTACTTC. Full variable domain (outside the CDR3, taken from reference TRBV11-3 and TRBJ2-7): EAGVVQSPRYKIIEKKQPVAFWCNPISGHNTLYWYLQNLGQGPELLIRYENEEAVDDSQLPKDRFSAERLKGVDSTLKIQPAELGDSAVYLCASSLDRNHPSPLEQYFGPGTRLTVT.